This TCR beta chain was retrieved from a study of OX40 agonist ivuxolimab in advanced cancers. About the research overall: Melanoma, hepatocellular carcinoma, head and neck or renal cell cancer occurred in dose-escalation patients. The study reported partial responses in three patients: one hepatocellular carcinoma, two cutaneous melanoma.

TCRdb keeps only in-frame clones here, not all; method: immunoSEQ multiplex PCR. The sample shows tens of thousands of clones, around 89% of them seen only once. Individuals having autoimmune disease history or systemic immunosuppression were not enrolled. The sequence derives from an adult with an advanced solid tumor such as melanoma, head and neck, liver or kidney cancer. The sequences come from CD4+ or CD8+ T cells sorted from blood, collected in a trial of the OX40 agonist ivuxolimab.

CDR3 in amino acids: CASSSYSVTGELFF. The CDR3 DNA is TGCGCCAGCAGCTCGTACTCCGTCACCGGGGAGCTGTTTTTT. The rearrangement uses TRBV5-1 and TRBJ2-2; D is unclear. V lost 3 bases and J lost 4, with 10 bases in between. CDR3 size: 14 residues. In germline, CDR1 is SGHRS, CDR2 YFSETQ.